A selection of T cell receptor beta chains follows, all from one sample in a study of blood T cell repertoires in COVID-19. Only in-frame clones appear in the TCRdb table, and some are missing; sequencing was by immunoSEQ multiplex PCR. The sample consists of over 65,000 clones, under 90% of them appearing once. The sequenced sample consisted of peripheral blood. These receptors were collected from a man aged 80 or over with acute or convalescent COVID-19. The CDR3 runs from the conserved cysteine through the conserved F or W. Each record gives: J gene, clone size, V gene, D gene, CDR3 protein, CDR3 DNA. The D gene is left open where the match is weak. Some rows mark clone size as missing; the rest say once, few, many or name a class of expanded clone.

>TRBJ2-1|-|TRBV7-8|-
CASSQPLTPHNEQFF
TGTGCCAGCAGCCAACCGCTAACCCCCCACAATGAGCAGTTCTTC
>TRBJ2-7|-|TRBV18|TRBD1
CASSPLDRSYEQYF
TGTGCCAGCTCACCACTGGACAGGTCCTACGAGCAGTACTTC
>TRBJ1-5|few|TRBV2|TRBD1
CASNNGQAYQPQHF
TGTGCCAGCAATAACGGACAGGCTTATCAGCCCCAGCATTTT
>TRBJ2-7|few|TRBV7-9|-
CASTLGGDSYEQYF
TGTGCCAGCACCCTAGGGGGGGACTCCTACGAGCAGTACTTC
>TRBJ2-1|-|TRBV28|-
CASSSPGHEQFF
TGTGCCAGCAGTTCCCCTGGCCATGAGCAGTTCTTC
>TRBJ2-7|-|TRBV19|TRBD1
CASSMGQEYRWEQYF
TGTGCCAGTAGTATGGGACAGGAATACCGCTGGGAGCAGTACTTC
>TRBJ2-7|-|TRBV14|-
CASSRFLGAYEQYF
TGTGCCAGCAGCCGATTCCTGGGCGCCTACGAGCAGTACTTC
>TRBJ1-1|-|TRBV6-1|TRBD1
CASSDRGPTEAFF
TGTGCCAGCAGTGACAGGGGGCCCACTGAAGCTTTCTTT
>TRBJ1-2|-|TRBV5-8|-
CASSLGLEGGYGYTF
TGTGCCAGCAGCTTGGGTCTCGAGGGGGGGTATGGCTACACCTTC
>TRBJ2-7|-|TRBV29-1|-
CSVEGTERVYEQYF
TGCAGCGTTGAAGGGACAGAGAGAGTCTACGAGCAGTACTTC
>TRBJ1-2|-|TRBV6-6|-
CASEAYGYTF
TGTGCCAGCGAGGCCTATGGCTACACCTTC
>TRBJ2-1|-|TRBV14|-
CASNRGGYNEQFF
TGTGCCAGCAACCGCGGAGGCTACAATGAGCAGTTCTTC
>TRBJ2-3|-|TRBV6-5|TRBD2
CASSYSGLGTDTQYF
TGTGCCAGCAGTTACTCGGGACTAGGCACAGATACGCAGTATTTT
>TRBJ2-5|-|TRBV2|-
CASSEGRGEETQYF
TGTGCCAGCAGTGAGGGCAGGGGGGAAGAGACCCAGTACTTC
>TRBJ2-6|-|TRBV30|TRBD1
CAWSGTGLSGANVLTF
TGTGCCTGGAGTGGGACAGGGCTCTCTGGGGCCAACGTCCTGACTTTC
>TRBJ2-3|once|TRBV7-3|TRBD1
CASSRQGAGTDTQYF
TGTGCCAGCAGCCGACAGGGGGCAGGCACAGATACGCAGTATTTT
>TRBJ1-2|-|TRBV6-5|-
CASSTPGQTGYTF
TGTGCCAGCAGCACTCCCGGACAGACTGGCTACACCTTC
>TRBJ1-1|-|TRBV29-1|-
CSVDSLGGLNTEAFF
TGCAGCGTTGACTCTTTGGGAGGCCTGAACACTGAAGCTTTCTTT
>TRBJ1-3|-|TRBV7-9|-
CASRRAGNTIYF
TGTGCCAGCAGGAGGGCTGGAAACACCATATATTTT
>TRBJ2-1|-|TRBV27|-
CASSLRVAVYNEQFF
TGTGCCAGCTCCCTTCGGGTAGCGGTGTACAATGAGCAGTTCTTC
>TRBJ1-1|-|TRBV18|-
CASSPVRMNTEAFF
TGTGCCAGCTCACCAGTCCGTATGAACACTGAAGCTTTCTTT
>TRBJ1-1|-|TRBV18|TRBD1
CASSPTTGGTEAFF
TGTGCCAGCTCACCTACCACAGGGGGAACTGAAGCTTTCTTT
>TRBJ2-7|-|TRBV27|-
CASSSLGQGTYEQYF
TGTGCCAGCAGTTCCCTGGGGCAGGGGACCTACGAGCAGTACTTC
>TRBJ1-1|-|TRBV2|TRBD1
CASNPDRAEAFF
TGTGCCAGCAACCCCGACAGGGCTGAAGCTTTCTTT
>TRBJ2-1|-|TRBV5-1|TRBD1
CASSSGQSYNEQFF
TGCGCCAGCAGCTCGGGACAGAGCTACAATGAGCAGTTCTTC
>TRBJ1-4|-|TRBV19|TRBD1
CASSQQGAELFF
TGTGCCAGTAGTCAGCAGGGGGCCGAACTGTTTTTT
>TRBJ2-2|-|TRBV5-1|TRBD2
CASSLAPSGSTGELFF
TGCGCCAGCAGCTTGGCCCCTAGCGGGTCAACCGGGGAGCTGTTTTTT
>TRBJ2-2|-|TRBV2|-
CASSESSRAGELFF
TGTGCCAGCAGTGAATCTTCCAGGGCTGGGGAGCTGTTTTTT
>TRBJ1-2|-|TRBV29-1|-
CSVAQGNYGYTF
TGCAGCGTTGCCCAGGGCAACTATGGCTACACCTTC
>TRBJ2-5|-|TRBV24-1|-
CATSDSGDSRQETQYF
TGTGCCACCAGTGATTCGGGGGACAGTCGGCAAGAGACCCAGTACTTC
>TRBJ2-5|-|TRBV27|TRBD2
CASSLVFSGGQETQYF
TGTGCCAGCAGTTTAGTTTTTAGCGGGGGCCAAGAGACCCAGTACTTC
>TRBJ2-2|-|TRBV11-2|TRBD2
CASSPSLAGAITGELFF
TGTGCCAGCAGCCCGAGTTTAGCGGGAGCCATAACCGGGGAGCTGTTTTTT
>TRBJ2-1|-|TRBV7-9|-
CASSSGLLNLIINEQFF
TGTGCCAGCAGCTCGGGACTCTTGAATCTAATAATCAATGAGCAGTTCTTC
>TRBJ2-5|-|TRBV9|TRBD1
CASSGQGGVTQETQYF
TGTGCCAGCAGCGGACAGGGGGGGGTTACCCAAGAGACCCAGTACTTC
>TRBJ2-7|-|TRBV7-8|-
CASSPLVRGRPYEQYF
TGTGCCAGCAGCCCCCTGGTGCGGGGAAGGCCCTACGAGCAGTACTTC
>TRBJ2-4|-|TRBV18|TRBD1
CASSQGQLKDIQYF
TGTGCCAGCTCCCAGGGACAGTTGAAGGACATTCAGTACTTC
>TRBJ1-4|-|TRBV5-8|-
CASSLDSRMYEKLFF
TGTGCCAGCAGCCTAGACAGCCGGATGTATGAAAAACTGTTTTTT
>TRBJ2-4|-|TRBV28|TRBD2
CASSSYRGLAAPPRNIQYF
TGTGCCAGCAGTTCGTATAGGGGACTAGCGGCCCCGCCAAGGAACATTCAGTACTTC
>TRBJ1-2|-|TRBV12-3/TRBV12-4|-
CASSPVANYGYTF
TGTGCCAGCAGCCCGGTAGCTAACTATGGCTACACCTTC
>TRBJ1-2|-|TRBV6-2/TRBV6-3|TRBD1
CASSRDRVSHYGYTF
TGTGCCAGCAGTCGGGACAGGGTTTCGCACTATGGCTACACCTTC
>TRBJ2-7|-|TRBV28|-
CASGGGNYEQYF
TGTGCCAGCGGCGGGGGCAACTACGAGCAGTACTTC
>TRBJ1-1|-|TRBV5-1|TRBD1
CASSPRDRIRGNLMNTEAFF
TGCGCCAGCAGCCCCCGGGACAGGATAAGGGGGAATCTAATGAACACTGAAGCTTTCTTT
>TRBJ1-5|-|TRBV19|-
CASSIRDTNQPQHF
TGTGCCAGTAGTATCCGGGACACCAATCAGCCCCAGCATTTT
>TRBJ1-3|-|TRBV18|-
CASSPQGSGNTIYF
TGTGCCAGCTCACCCCAGGGGTCTGGAAACACCATATATTTT
>TRBJ2-7|-|TRBV28|TRBD1
CASSTHGTGAYEQYF
TGTGCCAGCAGTACCCACGGGACAGGGGCCTACGAGCAGTACTTC
>TRBJ2-1|-|TRBV12-5|TRBD2
CASGITSANEQFF
TGTGCTAGTGGAATTACTAGCGCCAATGAGCAGTTCTTC
>TRBJ1-1|once|TRBV7-9|-
CASSPLWGKNTEAFF
TGTGCCAGCAGCCCTCTCTGGGGCAAGAACACTGAAGCTTTCTTT
>TRBJ2-1|-|TRBV20-1|TRBD2
CSANKREEQFF
TGCAGTGCTAATAAGCGGGAGGAGCAGTTCTTC
>TRBJ2-5|-|TRBV18|TRBD1
CASSPSTGGRETQYF
TGTGCCAGCTCACCGTCCACAGGGGGCCGAGAGACCCAGTACTTC
>TRBJ1-1|-|TRBV7-2|-
CASSTGIVFEAEAFF
TGTGCCAGCAGCACAGGGATCGTATTCGAGGCTGAAGCTTTCTTT
>TRBJ2-2|-|TRBV30|TRBD2
CAWSQTLAGGTGELFF
TGTGCCTGGAGTCAGACACTAGCGGGGGGGACCGGGGAGCTGTTTTTT
>TRBJ1-2|-|TRBV6-5|-
CASSSRQGREGYTF
TGTGCCAGCAGTTCACGCCAGGGGAGGGAGGGCTACACCTTC
>TRBJ1-1|-|TRBV11-2|-
CASSLGRANTEAFF
TGTGCCAGCAGCTTAGGCAGGGCTAACACTGAAGCTTTCTTT
>TRBJ2-5|-|TRBV27|TRBD2
CASRGLFQETQYF
TGTGCCAGCAGGGGACTATTCCAAGAGACCCAGTACTTC
>TRBJ2-3|once|TRBV5-6|-
CASSLAGQITDTQYF
TGTGCCAGCAGCTTGGCGGGTCAGATCACAGATACGCAGTATTTT
>TRBJ2-2|-|TRBV10-3|TRBD2
CAISGGLAGTGELFF
TGTGCCATCAGTGGGGGACTAGCGGGAACCGGGGAGCTGTTTTTT
>TRBJ1-3|-|TRBV12-3/TRBV12-4|-
CATLPDRENTIYF
TGTGCCACCCTTCCCGATCGAGAAAACACCATATATTTT
>TRBJ2-1|few|TRBV19|-
CASSIVWGGYNEQFF
TGTGCCAGTAGTATAGTATGGGGAGGCTACAATGAGCAGTTCTTC